The 23 T cell receptor beta chains reported below all come from one sample, sequenced in a study of shared clonotypes between healthy human individuals. This table comes from immunoSEQ multiplex PCR, and its TCRdb copy is limited to in-frame clones, with some not included. The sample yields around 2.5 million clones, roughly 93% seen once. The sample taken for sequencing was naive CD4+ T cells from PBMCs. Subset given: CD45RA+ positively selected. Receptor source: a man younger than 35 in good health. Some clones in this sample may be carry-over from other donors' samples.

V is TRBV28 and J is TRBJ2-2; D is uncertain. The CDR3 spans 17 residues. Germline values: CDR1 MDHEN, CDR2 SYDVKM. Between the trimmed V and J ends, which lost 3 bases and 0 bases, there was a span of 14 bases. The CDR3 DNA follows: TGTGCCAGCAGTTTTGCTGGTCTGGCGGCGAACACCGGGGAGCTGTTTTTT. This codes for CASSFAGLAANTGELFF.

Only one count was recorded for this clone. The chain carries TRBV21-1 and TRBJ1-2; the DNA was not used to check the table's D call, TRBD1. TRBV21-1 is tagged as a pseudogene. The CDR3 is made up of 15 amino acids. The CDR3 reads CASSKVTGGTYGYTF. The CDR3 DNA is TGTGCCAGCAGCAAAGTGACAGGGGGCACCTATGGCTACACCTTC.

The sample holds one count of this clone. The gene calls are TRBV4-1 and TRBJ2-7, with TRBD2 identical over 14 bases. The CDR3 covers 15 residues. V lost 3 bases, J lost 3 bases, and 1 base stayed unmatched. Per germline, CDR1 MGHRA and CDR2 YSYEKL. The CDR3 here is CASSQTSGRDYEQYF. DNA for the CDR3: TGCGCCAGCAGCCAGACTAGCGGGAGGGACTACGAGCAGTACTTC.

The chain joins TRBV5-1 to TRBJ2-3; 8 bases are a match to TRBD2. Germline assignment: CDR1 SGHRS and CDR2 YFSETQ. The length of the CDR3 is 17 residues. J gave up 5 bases and V 4 bases, and 15 bases lay outside the gene matches. In DNA, the CDR3 is TGCGCCAGCAGCAGGATGAGGGAGCGGGAGTTTAGAGATACGCAGTATTTT. It yields the protein CASSRMREREFRDTQYF.

This clone showed up just once. The chain couples TRBV18 to TRBJ1-3, with unresolved D. V was shortened by 3 bases and J by 0 bases, with 12 bases between the two germline ends. The CDR3 sequence is 16 residues long. Germline V gene lookup returns CDR1 KGHSH and CDR2 LQKENI. The CDR3 nucleotides are TGTGCCAGCTCACCGTACCCACAGTCCTCTGGAAACACCATATATTTT. This gives the protein CASSPYPQSSGNTIYF.

The rearrangement links TRBV5-1 to TRBJ2-5; 14 bases are a match to TRBD2. V shed 4 bases, J shed 4 bases, and the junction held 6 bases outside the gene matches. CDR1 SGHRS and CDR2 YFSETQ come from the germline V gene. The length of the CDR3 is 16 residues. CDR3 nucleotides: TGCGCCAGCAGCCCGACTAGCGGGAGGGCCTCAGAGACCCAGTACTTC. Protein: CASSPTSGRASETQYF.

Notes on this clone: Other nucleotide sequences from this sample produce the same CDR3. V and J are TRBV14 and TRBJ2-5; no clear D. The CDR3 covers 11 residues. The V and J ends lost 0 bases and 4 bases respectively, with 0 bases between them. Germline V CDR1 and CDR2: SGHDN, FVKESK. CDR3 sequence: CASSQEETQYF. CDR3 in DNA: TGTGCCAGCAGCCAAGAAGAGACCCAGTACTTC. The full variable domain, completed using reference TRBV14 and TRBJ2-5, is EAGVTQFPSHSVIEKGQTVTLRCDPISGHDNLYWYRRVMGKEIKFLLHFVKESKQDESGMPNNRFLAERTGGTYSTLKVQPAELEDSGVYFCASSQEETQYFGPGTRLLVL.

The genes are TRBV11-2 and TRBJ2-5; D uncertain. The CDR3 runs 16 residues. Germline V CDR1 and CDR2: SGHAT, FQNNGV. The ends were cut back, 0 bases at V and 0 bases at J, with 11 bases in the middle. CDR3 in amino acids: CASSLDEGPYQETQYF. CDR3 DNA sequence: TGTGCCAGCAGCTTAGATGAAGGTCCCTACCAAGAGACCCAGTACTTC.

This clone appeared once. The genes are TRBV29-1 and TRBJ2-2; 8 bases align to TRBD2. The V gene's germline CDR1 is SQVTM and CDR2 ANQGSEA. This CDR3 is 15 amino acids long. Unmatched junction bases numbered 6, after V lost 6 bases and J lost 0 bases. DNA for the CDR3: TGCAGCGTCGGGGGGGGGCTTTCGAACACCGGGGAGCTGTTTTTT. The encoded protein is CSVGGGLSNTGELFF.

The chain recombines TRBV6-1 with TRBJ1-4, with 7 bases that match TRBD1. CDR1 is MNHNS and CDR2 is SASEGT in the germline V gene. V gave up 4 bases and J gave up 3 bases; unmatched junction bases: 8. The CDR3 consists of 16 residues. CDR3 nucleotides: TGTGCCAGCAGTGCGACAGGGAGGACGGCTAATGAAAAACTGTTTTTT. Protein sequence: CASSATGRTANEKLFF.

This chain uses TRBV5-6 with TRBJ2-3, with 10 bases fitting TRBD2. The CDR3 extends over 19 amino acids. Germline-derived CDR1 and CDR2 are SGHDT and YYEEEE. The ends lost 3 bases at V and 4 bases at J; junction bases unmatched: 17. In DNA, the CDR3 is TGTGCCAGCAGCTGGGGCCCGTCACTAGCGGGGACCCTCTCAGATACGCAGTATTTT. This translates into CASSWGPSLAGTLSDTQYF.

The genes are TRBV7-3 and TRBJ2-7; D may correspond to TRBD1 or TRBD2 (7 bases each). The CDR3 length is 14 residues. The germline gives CDR1 SGHTA, CDR2 FQGTGA. Trimming removed 5 bases from V and 5 bases from J, with 16 bases in between. The CDR3 protein is CASSPLGGGNEQYF. CDR3 DNA sequence: TGTGCCAGCAGCCCTTTGGGAGGGGGCAACGAGCAGTACTTC.

As regards this clone: Within the sample, other DNA sequences also encode this same CDR3. The chain uses TRBV28 and TRBJ2-7, with TRBD1 as a possible D gene (6 bases). This CDR3 is 14 amino acids long. The V and J ends lost 3 bases and 1 base respectively, with 10 bases between them. Germline CDR1 MDHEN, CDR2 SYDVKM. Here the CDR3 reads CASSLTGGSYEQYF. In DNA, the CDR3 is TGTGCCAGCAGTTTGACAGGCGGATCCTACGAGCAGTACTTC.

This clone was observed once. This sequence joins TRBV5-4 and TRBJ2-5, with 9 bases that match TRBD2. Germline V gene data show CDR1 as SGHNT and CDR2 as YYREEE (reference sequence). The CDR3 is 15 amino acids. The trim removed 0 bases at V and 5 bases at J, leaving 5 bases unmatched. The DNA for the CDR3 is TGTGCCAGCAGCTTGGGCAATGCGGGAGGGGAGACCCAGTACTTC. Its translation is CASSLGNAGGETQYF.

The chain uses TRBV18 and TRBJ2-5; maybe TRBD2 (5 bases). The V end lost 5 bases, the J end lost 5 bases, and 15 bases lay between the germline ends. Germline CDR1 is KGHSH and CDR2 is LQKENI. This CDR3 spans 14 amino acids. The CDR3 loop is CASSTYAGMETQYF. The CDR3 region has the DNA TGTGCCAGCTCAACATACGCGGGTATGGAGACCCAGTACTTC.

This sequence joins TRBV6-5 and TRBJ1-5; D may be TRBD1 (6 bases). V shed 2 bases and J shed 4 bases, with 12 bases lying between them. Germline V gene data show CDR1 as MNHEY and CDR2 as SVGAGI. This CDR3 comprises 15 residues. CDR3 loop: CASSYQRQANQPQHF. The CDR3 nucleotides read TGTGCCAGCAGTTACCAGAGACAGGCTAATCAGCCCCAGCATTTT.

The genes are TRBV6-1 and TRBJ1-2, with D uncertain. The V and J ends lost 2 bases and 6 bases respectively, with 10 bases between them. The CDR3 sequence is 13 residues long. The germline V gene has CDR1 MNHNS and CDR2 SASEGT. The CDR3 DNA is TGTGCCAGCAGTGAAATGGGGAGGGATGGCTACACCTTC. Translation gives CASSEMGRDGYTF.

The chain employs TRBV7-2 and TRBJ2-1, with 9 bases that match TRBD2. Trimming at V came to 0 bases and at J to 3 bases, leaving 9 bases not matched to a gene. In germline, CDR1 is SGHTA, CDR2 FQGNSA. The CDR3 sequence is 18 residues long. Here the CDR3 reads CASSLAPLAGSIYNEQFF. The DNA for the CDR3 is TGTGCCAGCAGCTTAGCCCCGCTAGCGGGGTCTATCTACAATGAGCAGTTCTTC. The complete variable domain, with remaining parts taken from reference TRBV7-2 and TRBJ2-1, reads GAGVSQSPSNKVTEKGKDVELRCDPISGHTALYWYRQSLGQGLEFLIYFQGNSAPDKSGLPSDRFSAERTGGSVSTLTIQRTQQEDSAVYLCASSLAPLAGSIYNEQFFGPGTRLTVL.

The rearrangement uses TRBV29-1 and TRBJ2-5; no reliable D call. From germline, CDR1 is SQVTM and CDR2 ANQGSEA. The CDR3 totals 13 residues. The V gene lost 2 bases and the J gene lost 1 base, with 8 bases spanning the gap. The DNA of the CDR3 is TGCAGCGTTGAAATGGGCATCCAAGAGACCCAGTACTTC. Encoded protein: CSVEMGIQETQYF.

The J gene is TRBJ2-7, the V gene TRBV2, with 8 bases identical to TRBD1. The CDR3 covers 14 residues. CDR1 SNHLY and CDR2 FYNNEI come from the germline V gene. Unmatched junction bases numbered 6, after V lost 6 bases and J lost 2 bases. The CDR3 sequence: CASSKQGATYEQYF. The CDR3 DNA reads as TGTGCCAGCAGCAAGCAGGGGGCTACCTACGAGCAGTACTTC.

The chain links TRBV5-1 to TRBJ2-2; the D gene is possibly TRBD2 (6 bases). CDR3 length equals 16 residues. CDR1 and CDR2 (germline): SGHRS, YFSETQ. V was pared by 4 bases and J by 0 bases, with 13 bases between. CDR3 DNA: TGCGCCAGCAGCCCCCGGGAGAACGCGAACACCGGGGAGCTGTTTTTT. It specifies CASSPRENANTGELFF.

The V gene is TRBV28, the J gene TRBJ1-2; D is possibly TRBD1 (6 bases). The V end was cut by 7 bases, the J end by 8 bases, with 26 bases between. The CDR3 sequence is 16 residues long. CDR1 and CDR2 (germline): MDHEN, SYDVKM. The DNA for the CDR3 is TGTGCCAGCACCTTGCGACCCCGACAGGCCCCTAAGGGCTACACCTTC. This encodes CASTLRPRQAPKGYTF.

J is TRBJ2-7 and V is TRBV5-1, with 8 nucleotides matching TRBD1. CDR3 length: 15 amino acids. CDR1 is SGHRS, CDR2 YFSETQ, per germline. The junction had 7 bases not matched to a gene; V was cut back by 0 bases and J by 5 bases. This chain's CDR3 is CASSLGLQGGNEQYF. Here the CDR3 DNA reads TGCGCCAGCAGCTTGGGTTTACAGGGGGGAAACGAGCAGTACTTC.